The T cell receptor (beta chain) under discussion was sequenced for a study of cytomegalovirus exposure and HLA in healthy donors. As to this clone: Its antigen is undetermined.

Amplification used 60 Vbeta primers and 13 Jbeta primers. Clones were sequenced by immunoSEQ multiplex PCR, and TCRdb holds only the in-frame ones, with some missing. This table has 150,000 to 200,000 clones, 68% appearing once. Points from the study as a whole: The authors enumerated some 160 TCR beta chains as linked to cytomegalovirus. In all likelihood, a cluster of highly shared sequence variants was a sequencing artifact.

V was clipped by 2 bases and J by 0 bases, with 8 bases between them. The CDR3 extends over 15 amino acids. The germline CDR1 and CDR2 sequences are SGHTA and FQGNSA. The chain joins TRBV7-2 to TRBJ1-5; possible D gene TRBD1, 5 bases. Sequenced sample: PBMCs. This TCR came from a woman aged 18 to 35 in good health and CMV-seropositive. As DNA, the CDR3 is TGTGCCAGCAGCTTATCAGGGTATAGCAATCAGCCCCAGCATTTT. Translating gives CASSLSGYSNQPQHF.